These 27 T cell receptor beta chains originate from one sample sequenced in a study of blood T cell repertoires in COVID-19. Profiling relied on immunoSEQ multiplex PCR, and the TCRdb table lists in-frame clones only, not all of them. The sample carries about 270,000 clones, around four fifths recorded once. What was sequenced was peripheral blood. The source is a woman aged 50 to 60 with active or convalescent COVID-19.

This rearrangement joins TRBV19 to TRBJ2-2; D is unresolved. There are 13 residues in the CDR3. Deletions cut 5 bases from V and 6 bases from J, with 10 bases between. Per germline, CDR1 LNHDA and CDR2 SQIVND (reference sequence). DNA of the CDR3: TGTGCCAGTAGTTCCTCTTGGCCCGGGGAGCTGTTTTTT. It is translated as CASSSSWPGELFF. Full variable domain (rest looked up from reference TRBV19 and TRBJ2-2): DGGITQSPKYLFRKEGQNVTLSCEQNLNHDAMYWYRQDPGQGLRLIYYSQIVNDFQKGDIAEGYSVSREKKESFPLTVTSAQKNPTAFYLCASSSSWPGELFFGEGSRLTVL.

The V and J genes are TRBV28 and TRBJ2-3; D unresolved. Germline V CDR1 and CDR2: MDHEN, SYDVKM. This CDR3 region has 15 residues. V shed 6 bases and J shed 3 bases, with 16 bases lying between them. In nucleotides, the CDR3 is TGTGCCAGCAGAAAGAGTCCGAGTCGAACAGATACGCAGTATTTT. As protein: CASRKSPSRTDTQYF.

The chain employs TRBV18 and TRBJ1-1; D remains ambiguous. Germline loops: CDR1 KGHSH, CDR2 LQKENI. The CDR3 runs to 14 residues. The ends were cut back, 2 bases at V and 1 base at J, with 8 bases in the middle. The CDR3 region has the DNA TGTGCCAGCTCACCAAAACACCCGAACACTGAAGCTTTCTTT. Protein product: CASSPKHPNTEAFF.

This clone was seen once. The chain has TRBV3-1 (or the pseudogene TRBV3-2) and TRBJ2-1; TRBD2 matches at 10 bases. The CDR3 is 17 amino acids. With 4 bases clipped from V and 5 bases from J, the junction kept 11 bases outside the gene matches. Germline V lookup: CDR1 LGHDT, CDR2 YNNKEL (reference sequence). CDR3 protein: CASSPPVSSGRDNEQFF. Written as DNA, the CDR3 is TGTGCCAGCAGCCCCCCAGTCTCTAGCGGGAGAGACAATGAGCAGTTCTTC.

The J gene is TRBJ2-1, the V gene TRBV27; 11 bases line up with TRBD2. V shed 1 base and J 4 bases; nucleotides not matched to a gene: 3. This CDR3 contains 16 residues. CDR1 is MNHEY, CDR2 SMNVEV, per germline (reference sequence). The DNA for the CDR3 is TGTGCCAGCAGTTTATTAGGGACTAGCGGTTACAATGAGCAGTTCTTC. This codes for CASSLLGTSGYNEQFF.

This clone was seen only once. J is TRBJ1-2 and V is TRBV10-3, with D uncertain. The germline V gene encodes CDR1 ENHRY and CDR2 SYGVKD. Trimming took 2 bases from V and 5 from J, leaving 9 bases between them. The CDR3 is made up of 13 amino acids. The CDR3 reads CAISESPAYGYTF. CDR3 nucleotide sequence: TGTGCCATCAGTGAGAGTCCCGCGTATGGCTACACCTTC.

The V call is TRBV3-1 (or the pseudogene TRBV3-2), the J call TRBJ2-7; 11 positions match TRBD2. This CDR3 is 16 amino acids long. V was pared by 0 bases and J by 5 bases, with 6 bases of the junction left unmatched. Germline V gene lookup returns CDR1 LGHDT and CDR2 YNNKEL (reference sequence). This CDR3 is CASSQDFGLAGDEQYF. The CDR3 nucleotides read TGTGCCAGCAGCCAAGACTTCGGACTAGCGGGCGACGAGCAGTACTTC.

The chain joins TRBV28 to TRBJ1-1, with 8 bases identical to TRBD1. V dropped 4 bases and J dropped 1; count of bases not matched to a gene: 5. The CDR3 runs to 15 residues. Germline CDR1 is MDHEN and CDR2 is SYDVKM. CDR3 coding DNA: TGTGCCAGCAGTTCAACCGGGACAGGGAACACTGAAGCTTTCTTT. It is translated as CASSSTGTGNTEAFF.

This clone was recorded a few times. The chain has TRBV11-3 and TRBJ2-1; D remains unclear. V dropped 0 bases and J dropped 7 bases, with 7 bases sitting between them. This CDR3 has 13 residues. CDR1 is SGHNT, CDR2 YENEEA, per germline. The CDR3 bases are TGTGCCAGCAGCTTAGATGAGTCGAATGAGCAGTTCTTC. It encodes CASSLDESNEQFF.

This sequence joins TRBV28 and TRBJ1-4; perhaps TRBD1 as D (5 bases). The germline V and J ends were trimmed by 3 bases and 0 bases, with 14 bases remaining between them. The CDR3 sequence is 17 residues long. Germline CDR1 and CDR2: MDHEN and SYDVKM. The CDR3, as DNA: TGTGCCAGCAGTTTCCGGTCAGGGTTCGCAACTAATGAAAAACTGTTTTTT. It translates to CASSFRSGFATNEKLFF.

V usage is TRBV5-1 and J usage is TRBJ1-1; no clear D. The CDR3 is 14 amino acids. Trimming left V 1 base short and J 1 base short, with 8 bases between. Germline CDR1 reads SGHRS; CDR2 reads YFSETQ. CDR3 sequence (DNA): TGCGCCAGCAGCTTGAATTCAGGGAACACTGAAGCTTTCTTT. It yields the protein CASSLNSGNTEAFF.

This chain joins TRBV27 and TRBJ2-3; 8 bases line up with TRBD2. With 8 bases clipped from V and 1 base from J, the junction kept 5 bases outside the gene matches. CDR3 length: 14 residues. CDR1 is MNHEY, CDR2 SMNVEV, per germline (reference sequence). In DNA form, the CDR3 reads TGTGCCAGCCTCTCGCGGGGGGGCACAGATACGCAGTATTTT. It encodes CASLSRGGTDTQYF.

J is TRBJ2-1 and V is TRBV2; weak D call: TRBD2 (7 bases). V was pared by 4 bases and J by 0 bases, with 10 bases between. CDR3 size: 15 residues. The V gene's germline CDR1 is SNHLY and CDR2 FYNNEI. The chain's CDR3 is CASSVRGGSYNEQFF. The CDR3 coding sequence is TGTGCCAGCAGTGTAAGGGGGGGCTCCTACAATGAGCAGTTCTTC.

This chain links TRBV5-1 with TRBJ2-3; possibly TRBD2 for D (5 bases). Germline values: CDR1 SGHRS, CDR2 YFSETQ. The V and J ends lost 1 base and 5 bases respectively, with 11 bases between them. This CDR3 comprises 14 residues. Here the CDR3 DNA reads TGCGCCAGCAGCTTGCCGAGCCGGGGAGATACGCAGTATTTT. Translation: CASSLPSRGDTQYF.

The chain recombines TRBV19 with TRBJ1-1; TRBD1 is a possible D gene (6 bases). CDR3 length equals 14 residues. CDR1 and CDR2 from the germline V gene are LNHDA and SQIVND (reference sequence). The V end lost 4 bases, the J end lost 7 bases, and 16 bases lay between the germline ends. In nucleotides, the CDR3 is TGTGCCAGTAGTACCATGTTGGGAGGGGGTGAAGCTTTCTTT. Translating it yields CASSTMLGGGEAFF.

The CDR3 here is CASSQFTAAGELFF. For the CDR3, the DNA is TGTGCCAGCAGCCAATTCACAGCGGCCGGGGAGCTGTTTTTT. The V gene is TRBV3-1 (or the pseudogene TRBV3-2), the J gene TRBJ2-2; D is perhaps TRBD2 (5 bases). The germline V gene has CDR1 LGHDT and CDR2 YNNKEL (reference sequence). This CDR3 is 14 amino acids long. V lost 2 bases to trimming and J lost 6 bases, with 10 bases between them.

This clone was detected many times. The genes are TRBV2 and TRBJ2-3, with D maybe TRBD2 (5 bases). Germline V gives CDR1 SNHLY, CDR2 FYNNEI. V shed 6 bases and J shed 6 bases, with 22 bases lying between them. The CDR3 covers 16 residues. CDR3 in amino acids: CASRFLRTEDHDTQYF. The CDR3 nucleotides are TGTGCCAGCAGGTTCCTGAGGACGGAGGACCACGATACGCAGTATTTT.

This clone was recorded once. V is TRBV29-1 and J is TRBJ2-3, with 15 bases that match TRBD2. The CDR3 contains 17 residues. The V gene's germline CDR1 is SQVTM and CDR2 ANQGSEA. J gave up 3 bases and V 4 bases, and 8 bases lay outside the gene matches. In DNA form, the CDR3 reads TGCAGCGTTGTCTACCCCGGGACTAGCGGGAGGACAGATACGCAGTATTTT. The encoded protein is CSVVYPGTSGRTDTQYF.

This clone was picked up one time. The J gene is TRBJ1-5, the V gene TRBV7-2; a possible D gene is TRBD1 (5 bases). Germline-derived CDR1 and CDR2 are SGHTA and FQGNSA. The length of the CDR3 is 15 residues. Trimming removed 0 bases from V and 7 bases from J, with 13 bases in between. The CDR3, as DNA: TGTGCCAGCAGCTTAGCGTGGGGGGGGGAGCAGCCCCAGCATTTT. This translates into CASSLAWGGEQPQHF. The entire variable domain, with the rest obtained from reference TRBV7-2 and TRBJ1-5, is as follows: GAGVSQSPSNKVTEKGKDVELRCDPISGHTALYWYRQSLGQGLEFLIYFQGNSAPDKSGLPSDRFSAERTGGSVSTLTIQRTQQEDSAVYLCASSLAWGGEQPQHFGDGTRLSIL.

The rearrangement uses TRBV12-3 or TRBV12-4 and TRBJ2-1, with TRBD2 matching over 10 bases. The CDR3 totals 12 residues. The trim removed 5 bases at V and 10 bases at J, leaving 2 bases unmatched. This CDR3 reads CASSPGLAEQFF. The CDR3 DNA reads as TGTGCCAGCAGTCCGGGACTAGCGGAGCAGTTCTTC.

The rearrangement uses TRBV10-3 and TRBJ1-2, with TRBD1 matching 7 bases. Germline V lookup: CDR1 ENHRY, CDR2 SYGVKD. CDR3 length equals 15 residues. V was pared by 3 bases and J by 8 bases, with 12 bases of the junction left unmatched. CDR3 nucleotides: TGTGCCATCAGTGATCGACCCGACAGGGTAGAAGGCTACACCTTC. Translating it yields CAISDRPDRVEGYTF.

The chain uses TRBV2 and TRBJ1-4; D might be TRBD1 (6 bases). Germline V gene lookup returns CDR1 SNHLY and CDR2 FYNNEI. Deletions cut 7 bases from V and 8 bases from J, with 8 bases between. The CDR3 totals 11 residues. The CDR3 spells CASNREEKLFF. The CDR3 DNA reads TGTGCCAGCAACAGGGAGGAAAAACTGTTTTTT.

The chain links TRBV19 to TRBJ1-2; maybe TRBD1 (6 bases). The ends were cut back, 5 bases at V and 4 bases at J, with 17 bases in the middle. This CDR3 contains 15 residues. Germline V gene data show CDR1 as LNHDA and CDR2 as SQIVND (reference sequence). The CDR3 sequence: CASSAPQGGGYGYTF. The DNA for the CDR3 is TGTGCCAGTAGTGCCCCACAGGGTGGAGGCTATGGCTACACCTTC.

The chain uses TRBV2 and TRBJ1-5; no clear D gene. Trimming cost V 6 bases and J 7 bases, with 16 bases left between them. CDR1 is SNHLY, CDR2 FYNNEI, per germline. The CDR3 loop spans 14 amino acids. The CDR3 DNA is TGTGCCAGCAGCGCAGAAATTACCCCGCAGCCCCAGCATTTT. Protein: CASSAEITPQPQHF.

This clone was detected a few times. The genes are TRBV3-1 (or the pseudogene TRBV3-2) and TRBJ2-1; D is unresolved. CDR3 length equals 14 residues. V dropped 1 base and J dropped 3 bases, with 7 bases sitting between them. CDR1 is LGHDT, CDR2 YNNKEL, per germline (reference sequence). The CDR3 DNA is TGTGCCAGCAGCCAAGGCGGAAGCTACAATGAGCAGTTCTTC. It is translated as CASSQGGSYNEQFF.

The chain carries TRBV2 and TRBJ2-7, with 8 bases that match TRBD1. Germline V gene lookup returns CDR1 SNHLY and CDR2 FYNNEI. This CDR3 is built from 12 residues. V was clipped by 7 bases and J by 8 bases; unmatched bases: 7. The CDR3 loop is CASKDRALQQYF. In DNA form, the CDR3 reads TGTGCCAGCAAGGACAGGGCCCTCCAGCAGTACTTC.

This clone has a handful of counts. V usage is TRBV10-1 and J usage is TRBJ2-7, with 7 positions matching TRBD2. V dropped 5 bases and J dropped 3; count of bases not matched to a gene: 7. The CDR3 contains 14 residues. The V gene's germline CDR1 is WNHNN and CDR2 SYGVQD (reference sequence). The CDR3 reads CASSSVREGYEQYF. In nucleotides, the CDR3 is TGCGCCAGCAGTTCTGTGAGGGAGGGCTACGAGCAGTACTTC.